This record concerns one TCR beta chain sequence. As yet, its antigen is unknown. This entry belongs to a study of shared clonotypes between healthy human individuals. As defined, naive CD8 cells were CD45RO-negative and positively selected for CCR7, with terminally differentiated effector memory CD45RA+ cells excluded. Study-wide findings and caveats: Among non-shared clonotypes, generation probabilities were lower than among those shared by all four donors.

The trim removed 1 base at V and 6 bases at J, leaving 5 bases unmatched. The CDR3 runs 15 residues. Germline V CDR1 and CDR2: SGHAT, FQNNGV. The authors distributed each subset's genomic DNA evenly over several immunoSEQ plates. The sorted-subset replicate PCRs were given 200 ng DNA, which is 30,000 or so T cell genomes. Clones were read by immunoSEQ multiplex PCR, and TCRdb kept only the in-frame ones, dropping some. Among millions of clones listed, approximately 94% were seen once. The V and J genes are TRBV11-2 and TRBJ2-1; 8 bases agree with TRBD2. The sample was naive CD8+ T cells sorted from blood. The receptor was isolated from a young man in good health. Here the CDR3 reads CASSLGAGGVNEQFF. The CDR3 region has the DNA TGTGCCAGCAGCTTAGGTGCGGGAGGTGTCAATGAGCAGTTCTTC. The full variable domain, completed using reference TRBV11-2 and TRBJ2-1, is EAGVAQSPRYKIIEKRQSVAFWCNPISGHATLYWYQQILGQGPKLLIQFQNNGVVDDSQLPKDRFSAERLKGVDSTLKIQPAKLEDSAVYLCASSLGAGGVNEQFFGPGTRLTVL.